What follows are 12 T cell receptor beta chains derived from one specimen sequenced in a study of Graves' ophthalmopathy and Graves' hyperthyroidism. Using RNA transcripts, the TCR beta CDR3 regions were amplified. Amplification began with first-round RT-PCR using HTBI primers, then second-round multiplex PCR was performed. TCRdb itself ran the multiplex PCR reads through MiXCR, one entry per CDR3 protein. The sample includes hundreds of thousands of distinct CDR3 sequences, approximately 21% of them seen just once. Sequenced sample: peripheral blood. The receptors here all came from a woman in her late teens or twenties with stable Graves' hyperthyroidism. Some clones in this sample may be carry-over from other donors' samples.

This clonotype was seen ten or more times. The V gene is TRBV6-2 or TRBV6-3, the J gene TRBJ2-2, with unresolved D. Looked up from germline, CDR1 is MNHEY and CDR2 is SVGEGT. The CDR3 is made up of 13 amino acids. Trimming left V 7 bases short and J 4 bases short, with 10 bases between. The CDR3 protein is CASKPIGTGELFF. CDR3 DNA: TGTGCCAGCAAACCTATAGGCACCGGGGAGCTGTTTTTT.

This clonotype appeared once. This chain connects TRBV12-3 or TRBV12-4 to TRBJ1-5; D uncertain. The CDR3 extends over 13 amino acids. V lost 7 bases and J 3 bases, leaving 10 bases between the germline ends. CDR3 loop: CASTSSFNQPQHF. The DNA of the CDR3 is TGTGCCAGCACCTCAAGTTTCAATCAGCCCCAGCATTTT.

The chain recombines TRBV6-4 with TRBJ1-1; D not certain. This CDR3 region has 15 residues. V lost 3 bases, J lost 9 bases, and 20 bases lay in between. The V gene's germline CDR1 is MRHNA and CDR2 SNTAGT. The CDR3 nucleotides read TGTGCCAGCAGTGAATTCGGGGAAATGAGTGGCAAAGCTTTCTTT. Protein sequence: CASSEFGEMSGKAFF.

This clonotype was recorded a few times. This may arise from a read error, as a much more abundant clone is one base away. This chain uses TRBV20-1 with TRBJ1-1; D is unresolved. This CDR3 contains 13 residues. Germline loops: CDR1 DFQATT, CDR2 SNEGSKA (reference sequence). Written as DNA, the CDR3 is TGCAGTGCTAGAGATCCGGTAAACACTGGAGCTTTCTTT. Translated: CSARDPVNTGAFF.

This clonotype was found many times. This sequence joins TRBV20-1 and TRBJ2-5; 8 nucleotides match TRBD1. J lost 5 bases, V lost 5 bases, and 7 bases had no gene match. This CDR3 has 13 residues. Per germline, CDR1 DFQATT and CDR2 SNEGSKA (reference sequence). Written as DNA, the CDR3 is TGCAGTGCTCGGGACAGGTCGGGGGAGACCCAGTACTTC. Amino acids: CSARDRSGETQYF.

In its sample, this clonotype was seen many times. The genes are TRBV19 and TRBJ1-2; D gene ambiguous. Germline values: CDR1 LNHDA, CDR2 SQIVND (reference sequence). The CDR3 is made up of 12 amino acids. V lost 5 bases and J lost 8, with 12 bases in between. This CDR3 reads CASSSRESGYTF. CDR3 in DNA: TGTGCCAGTAGTTCTAGAGAGAGCGGCTACACCTTC.

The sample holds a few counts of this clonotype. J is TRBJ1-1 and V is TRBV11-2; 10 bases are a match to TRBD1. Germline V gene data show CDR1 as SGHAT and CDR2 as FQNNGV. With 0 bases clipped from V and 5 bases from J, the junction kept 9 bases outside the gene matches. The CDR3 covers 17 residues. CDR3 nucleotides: TGTGCCAGCAGCTTAGATCGTCGCCCGGGACAGGGGACTGAAGCTTTCTTT. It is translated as CASSLDRRPGQGTEAFF.

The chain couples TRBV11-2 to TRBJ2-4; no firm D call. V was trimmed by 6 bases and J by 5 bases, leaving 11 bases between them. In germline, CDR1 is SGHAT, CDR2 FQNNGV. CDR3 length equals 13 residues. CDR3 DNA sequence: TGTGCCAGCAGTCCCCCGGCAGAAAACATTCAGTACTTC. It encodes CASSPPAENIQYF. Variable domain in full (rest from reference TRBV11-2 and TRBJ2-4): EAGVAQSPRYKIIEKRQSVAFWCNPISGHATLYWYQQILGQGPKLLIQFQNNGVVDDSQLPKDRFSAERLKGVDSTLKIQPAKLEDSAVYLCASSPPAENIQYFGAGTRLSVL.

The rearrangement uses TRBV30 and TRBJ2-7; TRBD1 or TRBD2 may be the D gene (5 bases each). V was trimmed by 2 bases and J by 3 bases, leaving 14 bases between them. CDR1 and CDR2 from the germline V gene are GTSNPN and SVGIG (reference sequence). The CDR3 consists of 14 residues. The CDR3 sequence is CAWSHGTGGYEQYF. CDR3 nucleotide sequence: TGTGCCTGGAGTCACGGGACGGGTGGCTACGAGCAGTACTTC.

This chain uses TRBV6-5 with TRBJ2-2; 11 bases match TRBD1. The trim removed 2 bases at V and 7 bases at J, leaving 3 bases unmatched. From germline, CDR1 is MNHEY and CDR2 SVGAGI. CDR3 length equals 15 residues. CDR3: CASSYAGQGGGELFF. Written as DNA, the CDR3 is TGTGCCAGCAGTTACGCGGGACAGGGGGGCGGGGAGCTGTTTTTT.

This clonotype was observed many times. In DNA, the CDR3 is TGTGCCAGCAGTTCCCATTCGATATACGATTATAGCAATCAGCCCCAGCATTTT. Residues: CASSSHSIYDYSNQPQHF. The V gene is TRBV12-3 or TRBV12-4, the J gene TRBJ1-5; no definite D call. Trimming took 4 bases from V and 0 from J, leaving 19 bases between them. The CDR3 is 18 residues long.

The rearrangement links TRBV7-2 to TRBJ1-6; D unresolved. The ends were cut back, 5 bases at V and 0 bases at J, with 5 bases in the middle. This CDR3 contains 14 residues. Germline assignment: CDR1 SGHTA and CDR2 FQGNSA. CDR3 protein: CASSDFSYNSPLHF. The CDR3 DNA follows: TGTGCCAGCAGCGACTTCTCCTATAATTCACCCCTCCACTTT.